This T cell receptor (gamma chain) came from a study of intestinal T cells in coeliac disease (TCRdb year 2020). In the study overall: In the TRG cohort, the mean age of coeliac patients was 15 to 16 years compared with about 59 years for controls, so the coeliac patients were much younger than the controls. The TCR-delta (TRD) cohort included duodenal biopsies from some 11 coeliac disease patients and some 11 non-coeliac controls. A second, larger TCR-gamma (TRG) cohort included duodenal biopsies from approximately 36 coeliac disease patients and roughly 23 non-coeliac controls. Broader findings and caveats from the paper: Repeated CDR3 amino acid sequences could not be distinguished from PCR duplicates. Clustering based on TRG put most of the 54 biopsies (94.4%) in the right class, and the reported leave-one-out accuracy was around 90%. A significant age difference was observed between coeliac and control groups, although significant classification was not yielded by an age-split analysis. All 22 biopsies in training were correctly classified by TRD kmer-based clustering, and a leave-one-out accuracy of roughly 89% was reported. FFPE-derived DNA was found to be relatively degraded, and loss of a proportion of TCR sequences in each sample was likely caused by this degradation.

The library was produced with multiplex PCR. Sequencing instrument: Ion Torrent PGM. The LymphoTrack kit, which has primers carrying Illumina adapters, was used to amplify TRG repertoires from about 220 ng of biopsy DNA. TRG amplicons were purified using AMPure XP beads, were quantified on a 2100 Bioanalyzer, and were pooled equimolarly. TRG libraries were sequenced on an Ion PGM instrument. The authors' pipeline ran thus. Reads in which more than 10% of nucleotides fell below the per-patient third-quartile quality score were removed with FastX. Reads were aligned with IMGT/HighV-QUEST to assign V, D and J genes, identify CDR3 regions and assess functionality. Sequences were converted to amino acids, and every sequence predicted to be non-functional was removed. CDR3s were split into kmers with and without positional annotation, PCA was performed on kmer frequencies, and samples were clustered using all 1023 combinations of PCs 1-10. Classification was validated by leave-one-out cross-validation, re-optimising parameters on the remaining samples each time. Shannon diversity was calculated using the vegan R package from repeated random subsamples equal to the lowest read count. The public reads were reprocessed by TCRdb using CATT, and rows of matching DNA were later combined. Clone size and V and J calls follow TCRdb, not the original study. The sample table holds about 1,300 gamma-chain clones, of which around 40% were seen once. In total, the top ten clones hold approximately 13% of the sample.

The table lists this clone with a few counts. Its antigen remains unidentified. No base qualities exist here, and no much larger clone lies one base off it. Including the terminal cysteine and phenylalanine, the CDR3 comprises 14 residues. Here the CDR3 DNA is all that survives: 42 bases in frame from base 1. V trim: 0 bases; J trim: 1 base; unmatched bases: 3. Taken from the germline V gene, the CDR1 and CDR2 loops are VINAFY and YDVSNSKD. Genomic DNA was extracted with the QIAamp DNA FFPE tissue kit from ten 5-um FFPE scrolls per case. To test whether coeliac disease could be classified from the TCR repertoire, the study used duodenal biopsies that were formalin-fixed paraffin-embedded, fully anonymised, and surplus to diagnostic needs.

This receptor was obtained from a human donor with celiac disease. Sequencing was done on a sample of a duodenal biopsy. Recombination linked TRGV5 to TRGJ1 or TRGJ2. The CDR3 region: CATWDRRNYYKKLF. Read as DNA, the sequence is TGTGCCACCTGGGACAGGCGAAATTATTATAAGAAACTCTTT.